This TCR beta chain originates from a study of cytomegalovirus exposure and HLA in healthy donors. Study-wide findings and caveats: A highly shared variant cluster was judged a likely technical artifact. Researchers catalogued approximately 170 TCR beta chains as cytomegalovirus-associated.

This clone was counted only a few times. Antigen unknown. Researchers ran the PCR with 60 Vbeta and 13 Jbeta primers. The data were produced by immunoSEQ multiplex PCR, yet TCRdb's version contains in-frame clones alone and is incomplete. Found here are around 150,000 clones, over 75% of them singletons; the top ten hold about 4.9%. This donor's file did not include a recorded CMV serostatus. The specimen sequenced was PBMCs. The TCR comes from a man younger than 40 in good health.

CDR3 bases: TGTGCCAGTTTGGACAGGGTGCGCCTGCAAGCTTTCTTT. It yields the protein CASLDRVRLQAFF. The rearrangement uses TRBV19 and TRBJ1-1; TRBD1 aligns across 8 bases. Germline trimming cut 8 bases from V and 9 bases from J; bases unmatched to any gene: 11. From germline, CDR1 is LNHDA and CDR2 SQIVND (reference sequence). The length of the CDR3 is 13 residues.